These 4 T cell receptor beta chains originate from one sample sequenced in a study of identical twins. TCRdb used MiXCR to reprocess the 5' RACE reads, holding one entry per CDR3 protein. The repertoire holds nearly 250,000 distinct CDR3 sequences, with 5.5% to 7% as singletons. The sample was also linked to a second study, of yellow fever vaccine responses in identical twins.

Sequencing input: memory (CD45RO+) T cells sorted from blood. The receptors were sampled from a woman aged 18-29 years in good health.

This clonotype has more than one count but fewer than ten. The chain has TRBV19 and TRBJ2-3; no reliable D call. The CDR3 length is 13 residues. CDR1 and CDR2 from the germline V gene are LNHDA and SQIVND (reference sequence). V was trimmed by 0 bases and J by 11 bases, leaving 12 bases between them. CDR3 sequence: CASSIDGRGLQYF. The CDR3 DNA sequence: TGTGCCAGTAGTATAGATGGACGAGGTCTGCAGTATTTT.

In its sample, this clonotype was seen a few times. The rearrangement joins TRBV6-2 or TRBV6-3 to TRBJ2-7, with TRBD2 identical over 13 bases. The CDR3 totals 14 residues. V dropped 6 bases and J dropped 5; count of bases not matched to a gene: 4. Germline lookup yields CDR1 MNHEY and CDR2 SVGEGT. As DNA, the CDR3 is TGTGCCAGCAGCCGACTAGCGGGAGGACACGAGCAGTACTTC. This gives the protein CASSRLAGGHEQYF.

This clonotype was seen a handful of times. The chain employs TRBV6-6 and TRBJ2-5; D assignment may be TRBD1 or TRBD2 (5 bases each). Germline CDR1 reads MNHNY; CDR2 reads SVGAGI (reference sequence). V lost 6 bases to trimming and J lost 3 bases, with 11 bases between them. The CDR3 consists of 13 residues. The CDR3 nucleotides read TGTGCCAGCAGACCCGGGGCGAAAGAGACCCAGTACTTC. Amino acid sequence: CASRPGAKETQYF.

The table lists this clonotype with a few counts. The rearrangement joins TRBV5-1 to TRBJ2-6; TRBD2 agrees at 7 bases. Trimming at V came to 5 bases and at J to 0 bases, leaving 2 bases not matched to a gene. The CDR3 sequence is 15 residues long. CDR1 and CDR2 from the germline V gene are SGHRS and YFSETQ. This chain's CDR3 is CASRGGSSGANVLTF. As DNA, the CDR3 is TGCGCCAGCAGGGGCGGGAGCTCTGGGGCCAACGTCCTGACTTTC.